This T cell receptor beta chain is drawn from a study of response to subunit inactivated influenza vaccine. This clonotype came up a few times. In TCRdb, the RT-PCR reads were re-called with MiXCR into one record per CDR3 protein. The table has over 650,000 distinct CDR3 sequences, around a sixth seen once. V dropped 0 bases and J dropped 6 bases, with 15 bases sitting between them. Germline V gives CDR1 DFQATT, CDR2 SNEGSKA (reference sequence). This CDR3 contains 14 residues. The sample in question was PBMCs from blood, obtained approximately 5 days after vaccination. The J gene is TRBJ2-7, the V gene TRBV20-1; D remains unclear. The TCR was taken from a man aged 45-65 years who received an inactivated influenza vaccine. The CDR3 loop reads CSARDQQVSFEQYF. The CDR3 bases are TGCAGTGCTAGAGATCAGCAGGTATCGTTCGAGCAGTACTTC.